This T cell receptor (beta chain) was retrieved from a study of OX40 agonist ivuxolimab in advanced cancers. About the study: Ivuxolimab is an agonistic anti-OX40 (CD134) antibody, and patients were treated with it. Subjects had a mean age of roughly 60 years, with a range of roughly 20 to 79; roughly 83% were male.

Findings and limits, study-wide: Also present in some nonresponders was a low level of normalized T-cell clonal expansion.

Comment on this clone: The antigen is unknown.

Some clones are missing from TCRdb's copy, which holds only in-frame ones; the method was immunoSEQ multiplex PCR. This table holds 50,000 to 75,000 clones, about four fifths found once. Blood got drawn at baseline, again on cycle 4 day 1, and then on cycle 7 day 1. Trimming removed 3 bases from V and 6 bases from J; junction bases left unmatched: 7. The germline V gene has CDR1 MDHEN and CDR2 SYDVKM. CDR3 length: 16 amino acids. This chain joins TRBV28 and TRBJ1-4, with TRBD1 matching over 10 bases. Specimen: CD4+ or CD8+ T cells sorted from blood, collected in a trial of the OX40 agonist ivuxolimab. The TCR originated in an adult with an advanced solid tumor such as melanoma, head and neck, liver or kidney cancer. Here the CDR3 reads CASSLGDRGPYEKLFF. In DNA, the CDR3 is TGTGCCAGCAGTTTGGGTGACAGGGGGCCTTATGAAAAACTGTTTTTT. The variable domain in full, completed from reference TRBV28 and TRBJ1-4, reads DVKVTQSSRYLVKRTGEKVFLECVQDMDHENMFWYRQDPGLGLRLIYFSYDVKMKEKGDIPEGYSVSREKKERFSLILESASTNQTSMYLCASSLGDRGPYEKLFFGSGTQLSVL.